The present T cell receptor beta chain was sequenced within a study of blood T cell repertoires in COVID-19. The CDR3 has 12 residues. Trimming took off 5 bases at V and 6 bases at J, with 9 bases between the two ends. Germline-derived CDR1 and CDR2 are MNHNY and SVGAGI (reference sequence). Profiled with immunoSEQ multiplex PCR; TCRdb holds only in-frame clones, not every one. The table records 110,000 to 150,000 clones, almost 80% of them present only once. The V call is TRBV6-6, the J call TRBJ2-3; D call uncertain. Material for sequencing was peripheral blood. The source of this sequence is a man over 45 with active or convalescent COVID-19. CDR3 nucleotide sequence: TGTGCCAGCAGTCCCCCCGGTGATACGCAGTATTTT. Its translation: CASSPPGDTQYF.